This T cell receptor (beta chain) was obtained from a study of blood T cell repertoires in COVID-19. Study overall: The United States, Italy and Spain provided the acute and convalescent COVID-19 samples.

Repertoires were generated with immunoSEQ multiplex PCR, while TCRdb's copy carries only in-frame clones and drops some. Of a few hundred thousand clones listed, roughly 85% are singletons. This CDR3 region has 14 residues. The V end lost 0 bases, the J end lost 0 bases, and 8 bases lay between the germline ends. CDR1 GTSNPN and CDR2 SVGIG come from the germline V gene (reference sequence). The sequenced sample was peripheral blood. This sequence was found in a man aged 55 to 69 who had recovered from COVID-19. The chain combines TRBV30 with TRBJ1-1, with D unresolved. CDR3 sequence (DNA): TGTGCCTGGAGTGTTCGACACCTGAACACTGAAGCTTTCTTT. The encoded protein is CAWSVRHLNTEAFF.